This T cell receptor beta chain was sequenced for a study of regulatory T cells in long-lasting Graves disease. Germline V CDR1 and CDR2: SGHKS, YYEKEE (reference sequence). The CDR3 covers 15 residues. The junction had 2 bases not matched to a gene; V was cut back by 0 bases and J by 3 bases. Time point given: newly diagnosed GD, antithyroid drugs for less than 3 months. After RNA was extracted from PBMCs, the TCR library was made from it. This clonotype showed up many times. Its antigen remains unidentified. Study-wide points: Owing to a sample size that was small, accuracy may have been reduced. Peripheral blood was the sole material, not thyroid tissue.

Arm-PCR of CDR3 regions with iRepertoire HTBI primers generated TCR beta libraries. Via MiXCR, TCRdb re-called the multiplex PCR reads, giving one row per CDR3 protein. The repertoire includes around 500,000 distinct CDR3 sequences, around 13% of them detected once, and about 8.9% sits in the top ten. The same sample was also studied in work on T cells in Graves' hyperthyroidism and ophthalmopathy.

This sequence joins TRBV5-5 and TRBJ1-2, with 10 bases matching TRBD1. The source was peripheral blood mononuclear cells (PBMCs), collected at new diagnosis, from a patient treated with antithyroid drugs. The clonotype comes from a woman in her twenties or thirties with Graves disease. The CDR3 loop is CASSLAGTGDYGYTF. CDR3 in DNA: TGTGCCAGCAGCTTGGCTGGGACAGGGGACTATGGCTACACCTTC.